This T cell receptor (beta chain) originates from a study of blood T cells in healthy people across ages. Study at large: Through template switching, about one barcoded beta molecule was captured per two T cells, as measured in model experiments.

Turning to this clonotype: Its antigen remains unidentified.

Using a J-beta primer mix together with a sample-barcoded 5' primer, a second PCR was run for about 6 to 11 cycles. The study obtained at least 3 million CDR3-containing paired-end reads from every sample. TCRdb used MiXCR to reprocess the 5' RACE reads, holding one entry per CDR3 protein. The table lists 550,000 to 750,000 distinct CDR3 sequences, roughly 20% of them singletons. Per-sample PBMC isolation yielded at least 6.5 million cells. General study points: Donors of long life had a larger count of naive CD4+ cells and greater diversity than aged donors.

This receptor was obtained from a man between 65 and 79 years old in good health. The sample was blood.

In DNA form, the CDR3 reads TGTGCCAGCAGCGTAGGGGGGACAGGAATTCCCTACGAGCAGTACTTC. Translated, it gives CASSVGGTGIPYEQYF. V and J are TRBV9 and TRBJ2-5, with 8 bases aligning to TRBD1. The closer fit of TRBJ2-7 to the DNA end suggests the J call may be wrong. Germline loops: CDR1 SGDLS, CDR2 YYNGEE. This CDR3 contains 16 residues.